The clone carrying this TCR beta chain was seen a single time. While infection was still active, Seattle patients were enrolled and then followed longitudinally. This specimen comes from a study of blood T cell repertoires in COVID-19. Study overall: Donors in the United States, Italy and Spain gave samples during acute or convalescent COVID-19. Sources were T cells, B-cell-depleted T cells, or PBMCs; the material itself was cDNA or gDNA.

Only in-frame clones appear in the TCRdb table, and some are missing; sequencing was by immunoSEQ multiplex PCR. The sample records some 200,000 clones, around nine tenths being singletons. The sample consisted of peripheral blood. The receptor's source is a man aged 50 to 59 with COVID-19, enrolled during active disease.

The CDR3 DNA reads TGTGCCAGCAGCCGTACTGGGACAGGGGTAAACATTCAGTACTTC. It is translated as CASSRTGTGVNIQYF. The rearrangement links TRBV4-2 to TRBJ2-4, with 10 bases identical to TRBD1. Germline CDR1 reads LGHNA; CDR2 reads YNFKEQ. Trimming took 4 bases from V and 6 from J; bases not matched to a gene: 6. The CDR3 is made up of 15 amino acids.